This record looks at one TCR beta chain sequence and its context. Its specificity is not known. Naive CD8 cells, CD45RO-negative and positively selected for CCR7, excluded terminally differentiated effector memory CD45RA+ cells. Germline trimming cut 3 bases from V and 2 bases from J; bases unmatched to any gene: 7. The CDR3 length is 15 residues. Germline V gives CDR1 LGHNA, CDR2 YSLEER. This entry belongs to a study of shared clonotypes between healthy human individuals. The wider study: CD4 naive cells filled three plates per donor, CD4 memory three, CD8 naive two and CD8 memory one.

Around 30,000 T cell genomes (approximately 0.2 ug DNA) went into each sorted-subset replicate. TCRdb's table, derived via immunoSEQ multiplex PCR, lists solely in-frame clones and lacks some. The sample lists roughly 2,000,000 clones, about 95% seen once, with under 1.5% in the top ten. Study observations and caveats: Naive subsets generally had larger estimated richness than memory subsets.

This clonotype originated in a man between 18 and 29 years old in good health. The rearrangement uses TRBV4-3 and TRBJ2-7, with 7 bases fitting TRBD2. The sequencing sample was made of naive CD8+ T cells sorted from blood. The CDR3 sequence is CASSHSGTIPYEQYF. In DNA form, the CDR3 reads TGCGCCAGCAGCCATTCCGGGACTATTCCCTACGAGCAGTACTTC.